These T cell receptor beta chains were read from a single sample in a study of beta chain features in type 1 diabetes. The assay was immunoSEQ multiplex PCR, and TCRdb's table has in-frame clones only and misses some. The data contain about 160,000 clones, approximately 8.4% of them seen just once; the ten biggest clones take up over 2%. The sequencing input was central memory CD4+ T cells from blood. These TCRs come from a woman aged 18-29 years in good health. CDR3s include the opening cysteine and the closing phenylalanine or tryptophan. A D gene is named only where the DNA matches it firmly. Only some rows state a clone size, as once, few, many or a class for expanded clones.

CDR3 protein: CASSQTQRGRDIQYF
CDR3 DNA: TGCGCCAGCAGTCAAACCCAGCGGGGGAGAGACATTCAGTACTTC
clone size: -
D gene: TRBD2
J gene: TRBJ2-4
V gene: TRBV23-1
CDR3 length: 15

CDR3 protein: CASSFGQGGYEQYF
CDR3 DNA: TGTGCCAGCAGCTTCGGACAGGGGGGGTACGAGCAGTACTTC
clone size: few
D gene: TRBD1
J gene: TRBJ2-7
V gene: TRBV9
CDR3 length: 14

CDR3 protein: CASSQQGYQPQHF
CDR3 DNA: TGTGCCAGCAGTCAACAGGGATATCAGCCCCAGCATTTT
clone size: -
D gene: -
J gene: TRBJ1-5
V gene: TRBV6-5
CDR3 length: 13

CDR3 protein: CASSLGQDPYYEQYF
CDR3 DNA: TGTGCCAGTAGTCTGGGACAGGACCCCTACTACGAGCAGTACTTC
clone size: many
D gene: TRBD1
J gene: TRBJ2-7
V gene: TRBV19
CDR3 length: 15

CDR3 protein: CASSGQRTDTQYF
CDR3 DNA: TGTGCCAGCAGTGGACAGAGAACAGATACGCAGTATTTT
clone size: -
D gene: -
J gene: TRBJ2-3
V gene: TRBV6-5
CDR3 length: 13

CDR3 protein: CASSQDTGGGNNEQFF
CDR3 DNA: TGCGCCAGCAGCCAAGATACGGGAGGGGGGAACAATGAGCAGTTCTTC
clone size: few
D gene: TRBD2
J gene: TRBJ2-1
V gene: TRBV4-3
CDR3 length: 16

CDR3 protein: CASSLSSTGGANVLTF
CDR3 DNA: TGTGCCAGCAGCTTATCCTCGACGGGAGGGGCCAACGTCCTGACTTTC
clone size: few
D gene: -
J gene: TRBJ2-6
V gene: TRBV7-2
CDR3 length: 16

CDR3 protein: CASSESDRASEQFF
CDR3 DNA: TGCGCCAGCAGTGAGTCGGACAGGGCTAGTGAGCAGTTCTTC
clone size: few
D gene: TRBD1
J gene: TRBJ2-1
V gene: TRBV10-2
CDR3 length: 14

CDR3 protein: CATGAGNYNEQFF
CDR3 DNA: TGTGCCACCGGGGCGGGAAACTACAATGAGCAGTTCTTC
clone size: few
D gene: -
J gene: TRBJ2-1
V gene: TRBV15
CDR3 length: 13

CDR3 protein: CASSQVYGQGFYEQYF
CDR3 DNA: TGCGCCAGCAGCCAAGTCTACGGACAGGGCTTCTACGAGCAGTACTTC
clone size: -
D gene: TRBD1
J gene: TRBJ2-7
V gene: TRBV4-3
CDR3 length: 16

CDR3 protein: CASSYGGANEKLFF
CDR3 DNA: TGTGCCAGCAGTTACGGGGGGGCTAATGAAAAACTGTTTTTT
clone size: few
D gene: -
J gene: TRBJ1-4
V gene: TRBV6-5
CDR3 length: 14

CDR3 protein: CASSLYEGVEQYF
CDR3 DNA: TGTGCCAGCAGCTTGTACGAGGGTGTCGAGCAGTACTTC
clone size: -
D gene: -
J gene: TRBJ2-7
V gene: TRBV5-5
CDR3 length: 13

CDR3 protein: CASSPRIVQGRTGELFF
CDR3 DNA: TGTGCCAGCTCACCAAGGATCGTACAGGGTCGCACCGGGGAGCTGTTTTTT
clone size: few
D gene: -
J gene: TRBJ2-2
V gene: TRBV18
CDR3 length: 17

CDR3 protein: CASSLSGGVNTEAFF
CDR3 DNA: TGCGCCAGCAGCTTGTCGGGGGGAGTGAACACTGAAGCTTTCTTT
clone size: few
D gene: -
J gene: TRBJ1-1
V gene: TRBV5-1
CDR3 length: 15

CDR3 protein: CASSISPGTYYEQYF
CDR3 DNA: TGTGCCAGTAGTATATCGCCCGGGACATACTACGAGCAGTACTTC
clone size: few
D gene: -
J gene: TRBJ2-7
V gene: TRBV19
CDR3 length: 15

CDR3 protein: CASSLAGTEAYEQYF
CDR3 DNA: TGTGCCAGCAGCTTAGCCGGGACAGAGGCCTACGAGCAGTACTTC
clone size: -
D gene: TRBD1
J gene: TRBJ2-7
V gene: TRBV7-9
CDR3 length: 15

CDR3 protein: CATKETYSPLHF
CDR3 DNA: TGTGCCACCAAGGAGACGTATTCACCCCTCCACTTT
clone size: -
D gene: -
J gene: TRBJ1-6
V gene: TRBV19
CDR3 length: 12

CDR3 protein: CASSSTNYGYTF
CDR3 DNA: TGCGCCAGCAGCTCAACTAACTATGGCTACACCTTC
clone size: few
D gene: -
J gene: TRBJ1-2
V gene: TRBV5-1
CDR3 length: 12

CDR3 protein: CASSGQGQETQYF
CDR3 DNA: TGTGCCAGCTCAGGACAGGGGCAAGAGACCCAGTACTTC
clone size: few
D gene: TRBD1
J gene: TRBJ2-5
V gene: TRBV18
CDR3 length: 13

CDR3 protein: CASSLERGVGELFF
CDR3 DNA: TGTGCCAGCAGCTTGGAACGGGGAGTCGGGGAGCTGTTTTTT
clone size: -
D gene: -
J gene: TRBJ2-2
V gene: TRBV5-8
CDR3 length: 14

CDR3 protein: CASSTLGSWTAGVSGYTF
CDR3 DNA: TGTGCCAGCAGCACCTTAGGCAGTTGGACCGCAGGGGTCTCCGGCTACACCTTC
clone size: -
D gene: -
J gene: TRBJ1-2
V gene: TRBV7-2
CDR3 length: 18

CDR3 protein: CASSVASGYQETQYF
CDR3 DNA: TGTGCCAGCAGCGTAGCCTCGGGATACCAAGAGACCCAGTACTTC
clone size: -
D gene: -
J gene: TRBJ2-5
V gene: TRBV9
CDR3 length: 15

CDR3 protein: CASSLDIGTGPF
CDR3 DNA: TGTGCCAGCAGCTTAGACATCGGGACAGGTCCGTTC
clone size: -
D gene: TRBD1
J gene: TRBJ2-7
V gene: TRBV5-4
CDR3 length: 12

CDR3 protein: CATSRGQGAEAFF
CDR3 DNA: TGTGCCACCAGCAGGGGCCAGGGCGCTGAAGCTTTCTTT
clone size: few
D gene: -
J gene: TRBJ1-1
V gene: TRBV15
CDR3 length: 13

CDR3 protein: CASSEIQPLGAFF
CDR3 DNA: TGTGCCAGCAGTGAAATACAGCCTTTGGGAGCTTTCTTT
clone size: -
D gene: -
J gene: TRBJ1-1
V gene: TRBV6-1
CDR3 length: 13

CDR3 protein: CASSQLGGSEADTQYF
CDR3 DNA: TGTGCCAGCAGCCAATTGGGCGGGAGTGAGGCAGATACGCAGTATTTT
clone size: -
D gene: TRBD2
J gene: TRBJ2-3
V gene: TRBV14
CDR3 length: 16

CDR3 protein: CASSFRGNTEAFF
CDR3 DNA: TGTGCCAGCAGCTTTCGGGGGAACACTGAAGCTTTCTTT
clone size: few
D gene: -
J gene: TRBJ1-1
V gene: TRBV5-5
CDR3 length: 13

CDR3 protein: CASKLVESSGNTIYF
CDR3 DNA: TGTGCCAGCAAGTTAGTGGAGTCCTCTGGAAACACCATATATTTT
clone size: few
D gene: -
J gene: TRBJ1-3
V gene: TRBV7-9
CDR3 length: 15

CDR3 protein: CASSQGLRSYEQYF
CDR3 DNA: TGCGCCAGCAGCCAAGGCCTCAGGTCCTACGAGCAGTACTTC
clone size: few
D gene: -
J gene: TRBJ2-7
V gene: TRBV23-1
CDR3 length: 14

CDR3 protein: CASSSSVQETQYF
CDR3 DNA: TGTGCCAGCAGCTCTAGCGTACAAGAGACCCAGTACTTC
clone size: few
D gene: -
J gene: TRBJ2-5
V gene: TRBV7-2
CDR3 length: 13

CDR3 protein: CASSLGGSSQPQHF
CDR3 DNA: TGTGCCAGCAGCTTAGGAGGGTCCAGTCAGCCCCAGCATTTT
clone size: few
D gene: -
J gene: TRBJ1-5
V gene: TRBV7-2
CDR3 length: 14

CDR3 protein: CASSPPDRGGYTF
CDR3 DNA: TGTGCCAGCTCACCACCAGACAGAGGTGGCTACACCTTC
clone size: few
D gene: -
J gene: TRBJ1-2
V gene: TRBV18
CDR3 length: 13

CDR3 protein: CSVSQTGGEDPYGYTF
CDR3 DNA: TGCAGCGTTTCGCAGACAGGGGGCGAAGACCCCTATGGCTACACCTTC
clone size: few
D gene: TRBD1
J gene: TRBJ1-2
V gene: TRBV29-1
CDR3 length: 16

CDR3 protein: CASSPAGGNEQFF
CDR3 DNA: TGTGCCAGCTCACCGGCAGGGGGTAATGAGCAGTTCTTC
clone size: few
D gene: TRBD1
J gene: TRBJ2-1
V gene: TRBV18
CDR3 length: 13

CDR3 protein: CASSYPGGYEQYF
CDR3 DNA: TGTGCCAGCAGCTATCCAGGGGGCTACGAGCAGTACTTC
clone size: -
D gene: TRBD1
J gene: TRBJ2-7
V gene: TRBV7-9
CDR3 length: 13

CDR3 protein: CASSDSWGLGYTF
CDR3 DNA: TGTGCCAGCAGTGATAGCTGGGGGCTCGGCTACACCTTC
clone size: few
D gene: -
J gene: TRBJ1-2
V gene: TRBV25-1
CDR3 length: 13

CDR3 protein: CASSLNVGTGAQYF
CDR3 DNA: TGTGCCAGCAGCTTGAACGTGGGAACGGGAGCCCAGTACTTC
clone size: few
D gene: -
J gene: TRBJ2-5
V gene: TRBV5-6
CDR3 length: 14

CDR3 protein: CASSLERATEAFF
CDR3 DNA: TGCGCCAGCAGCCTCGAGAGGGCCACTGAAGCTTTCTTT
clone size: few
D gene: -
J gene: TRBJ1-1
V gene: TRBV5-1
CDR3 length: 13

CDR3 protein: CASSGDVGANVLTF
CDR3 DNA: TGTGCCAGTAGTGGAGACGTCGGGGCCAACGTCCTGACTTTC
clone size: -
D gene: -
J gene: TRBJ2-6
V gene: TRBV19
CDR3 length: 14

CDR3 protein: CASSESAEGYGYTF
CDR3 DNA: TGCGCCAGCAGTGAGTCGGCTGAGGGCTATGGCTACACCTTC
clone size: -
D gene: -
J gene: TRBJ1-2
V gene: TRBV6-5
CDR3 length: 14

CDR3 protein: CAISRTGDTEAFF
CDR3 DNA: TGTGCCATCAGTCGGACGGGAGACACTGAAGCTTTCTTT
clone size: -
D gene: -
J gene: TRBJ1-1
V gene: TRBV10-3
CDR3 length: 13

CDR3 protein: CASRTGDGNTIYF
CDR3 DNA: TGTGCCAGCAGGACAGGGGATGGAAACACCATATATTTT
clone size: few
D gene: -
J gene: TRBJ1-3
V gene: TRBV21-1
CDR3 length: 13